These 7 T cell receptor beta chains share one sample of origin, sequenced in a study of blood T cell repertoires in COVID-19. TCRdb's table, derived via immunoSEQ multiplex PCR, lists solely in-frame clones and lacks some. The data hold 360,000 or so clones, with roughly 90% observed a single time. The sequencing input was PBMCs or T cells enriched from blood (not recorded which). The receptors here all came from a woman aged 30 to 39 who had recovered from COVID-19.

The CDR3 region is CASSQSRGLYRGYTF. DNA of the CDR3: TGTGCCAGCAGCCAATCAAGGGGACTTTATCGTGGCTACACCTTC. The J gene is TRBJ1-2, the V gene TRBV3-1 (or the pseudogene TRBV3-2); possible D gene TRBD1, 5 bases. V gave up 2 bases and J gave up 7 bases, with 17 bases separating them. The CDR3 extends over 15 amino acids. Germline V gene sequence: CDR1 LGHDT, CDR2 YNNKEL (reference sequence).

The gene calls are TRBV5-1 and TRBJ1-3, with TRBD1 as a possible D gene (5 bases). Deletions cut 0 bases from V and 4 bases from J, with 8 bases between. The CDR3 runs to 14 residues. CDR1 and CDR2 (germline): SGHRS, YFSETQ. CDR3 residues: CASSLEGKGNTIYF. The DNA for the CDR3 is TGCGCCAGCAGCTTGGAGGGGAAAGGAAACACCATATATTTT.

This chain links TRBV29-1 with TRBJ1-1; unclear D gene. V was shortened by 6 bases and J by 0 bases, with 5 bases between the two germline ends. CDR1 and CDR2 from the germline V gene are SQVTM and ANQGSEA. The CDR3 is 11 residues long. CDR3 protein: CSVAMNTEAFF. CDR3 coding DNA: TGCAGCGTCGCGATGAACACTGAAGCTTTCTTT.

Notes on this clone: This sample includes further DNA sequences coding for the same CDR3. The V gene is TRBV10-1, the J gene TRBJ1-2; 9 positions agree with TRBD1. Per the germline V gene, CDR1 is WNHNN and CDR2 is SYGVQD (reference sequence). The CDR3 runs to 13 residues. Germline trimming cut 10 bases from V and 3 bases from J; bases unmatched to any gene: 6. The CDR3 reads CANNTGGDYGYTF. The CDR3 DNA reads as TGCGCCAACAACACAGGGGGCGACTATGGCTACACCTTC.

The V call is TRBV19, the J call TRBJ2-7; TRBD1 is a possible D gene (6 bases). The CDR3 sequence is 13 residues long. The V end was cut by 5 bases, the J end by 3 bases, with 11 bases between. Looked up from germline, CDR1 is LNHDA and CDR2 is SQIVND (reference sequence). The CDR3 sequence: CASSYGQYYEQYF. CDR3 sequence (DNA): TGTGCCAGTAGTTATGGACAGTACTACGAGCAGTACTTC. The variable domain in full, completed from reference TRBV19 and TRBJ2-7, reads DGGITQSPKYLFRKEGQNVTLSCEQNLNHDAMYWYRQDPGQGLRLIYYSQIVNDFQKGDIAEGYSVSREKKESFPLTVTSAQKNPTAFYLCASSYGQYYEQYFGPGTRLTVT.

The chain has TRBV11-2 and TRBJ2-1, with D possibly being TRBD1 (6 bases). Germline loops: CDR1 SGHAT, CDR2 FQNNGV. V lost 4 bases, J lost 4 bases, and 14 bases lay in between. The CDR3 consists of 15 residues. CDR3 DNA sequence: TGTGCCAGCAGCTCCACAGGGCTGGAATACAATGAGCAGTTCTTC. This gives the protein CASSSTGLEYNEQFF. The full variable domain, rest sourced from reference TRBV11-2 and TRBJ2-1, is EAGVAQSPRYKIIEKRQSVAFWCNPISGHATLYWYQQILGQGPKLLIQFQNNGVVDDSQLPKDRFSAERLKGVDSTLKIQPAKLEDSAVYLCASSSTGLEYNEQFFGPGTRLTVL.

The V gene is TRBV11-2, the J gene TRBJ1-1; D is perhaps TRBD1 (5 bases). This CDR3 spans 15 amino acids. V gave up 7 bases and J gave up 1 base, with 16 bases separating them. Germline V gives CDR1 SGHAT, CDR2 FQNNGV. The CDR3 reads CASNELGAGNTEAFF. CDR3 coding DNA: TGTGCCAGCAACGAATTAGGGGCCGGGAACACTGAAGCTTTCTTT.